This T cell receptor beta chain was identified in a study of shared clonotypes between healthy human individuals. Study outcomes and limitations: Naive subsets typically showed greater estimated richness than memory subsets.

V was trimmed by 4 bases and J by 2 bases, leaving 3 bases between them. The CDR3 is 11 amino acids. Looked up from germline, CDR1 is DFQATT and CDR2 is SNEGSKA (reference sequence). The test was conducted at deep level. Measured with immunoSEQ multiplex PCR; TCRdb has only the in-frame clones, and not every one. The table shows about 650,000 clones, with around 95% occurring only once. Terminally differentiated effector memory CD45RA+ cells were excluded from the naive CD8 cells, which were CD45RO-negative and positively selected for CCR7. On this clone itself: Its specificity is not known.

Sequencing was done on a sample of naive CD8+ T cells sorted from blood. This clonotype was obtained from a woman aged 25 to 39 in good health. This sequence joins TRBV20-1 and TRBJ1-3; D is ambiguous. The CDR3 nucleotides read TGCAGTGCTACGACTGGAAACACCATATATTTT. Translated: CSATTGNTIYF.